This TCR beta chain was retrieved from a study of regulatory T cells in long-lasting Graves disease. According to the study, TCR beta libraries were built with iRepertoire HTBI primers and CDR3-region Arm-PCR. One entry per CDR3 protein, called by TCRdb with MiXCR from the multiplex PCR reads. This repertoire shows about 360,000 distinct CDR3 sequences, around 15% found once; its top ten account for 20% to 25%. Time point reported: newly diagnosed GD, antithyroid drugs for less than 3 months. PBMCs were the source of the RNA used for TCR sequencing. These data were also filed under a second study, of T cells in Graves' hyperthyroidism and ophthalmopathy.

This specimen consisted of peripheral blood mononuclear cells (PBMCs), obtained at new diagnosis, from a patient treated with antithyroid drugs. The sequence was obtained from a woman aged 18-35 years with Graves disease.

The CDR3: CASLDGREAADTQYF. The CDR3 nucleotides are TGTGCCAGTCTTGACGGGCGGGAGGCTGCAGATACGCAGTATTTT. The rearrangement uses TRBV6-2 or TRBV6-3 and TRBJ2-3; 8 positions match TRBD2. Trimming at V came to 9 bases and at J to 4 bases, leaving 12 bases not matched to a gene. Germline V gene data show CDR1 as MNHEY and CDR2 as SVGEGT. The CDR3 has 15 amino acids.